This T cell receptor beta chain originates from a study of cytomegalovirus exposure and HLA in healthy donors. Germline CDR1 is SEHNR and CDR2 is FQNEAQ (reference sequence). The V gene lost 5 bases and the J gene lost 2 bases, with 18 bases spanning the gap. The CDR3 is 16 residues long. A multiplex PCR was run with 60 Vbeta primers and 13 Jbeta primers. The data were produced by immunoSEQ multiplex PCR, yet TCRdb's version contains in-frame clones alone and is incomplete. Of 120,000 to 150,000 clones in the sample, under 70% were seen once. The rearrangement uses TRBV7-9 and TRBJ1-2; possibly TRBD1 for D (6 bases). The source is a young woman in good health and CMV-seropositive. The source material was PBMCs. The CDR3, as DNA: TGTGCCAGCAGCCAACTCCAAGACAGGACCAACTATGGCTACACCTTC. It translates to CASSQLQDRTNYGYTF.